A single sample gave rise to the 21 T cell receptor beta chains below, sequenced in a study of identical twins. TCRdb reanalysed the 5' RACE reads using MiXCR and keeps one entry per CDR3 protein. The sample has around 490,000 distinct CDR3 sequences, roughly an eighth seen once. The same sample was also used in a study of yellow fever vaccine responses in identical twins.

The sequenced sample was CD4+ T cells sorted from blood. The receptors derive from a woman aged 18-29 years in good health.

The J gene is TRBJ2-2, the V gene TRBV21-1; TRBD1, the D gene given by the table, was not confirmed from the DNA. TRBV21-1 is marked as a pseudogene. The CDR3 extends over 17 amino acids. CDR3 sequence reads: CASSKVGTGDGTGELFF. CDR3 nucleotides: TGTGCCAGCAGCAAAGTCGGGACAGGGGATGGCACCGGGGAGCTGTTTTTT.

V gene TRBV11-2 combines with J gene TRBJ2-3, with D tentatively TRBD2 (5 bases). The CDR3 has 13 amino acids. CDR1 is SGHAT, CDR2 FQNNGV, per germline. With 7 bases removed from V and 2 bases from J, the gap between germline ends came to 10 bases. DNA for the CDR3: TGTGCCAGCACGGCAGACTACACAGATACGCAGTATTTT. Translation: CASTADYTDTQYF.

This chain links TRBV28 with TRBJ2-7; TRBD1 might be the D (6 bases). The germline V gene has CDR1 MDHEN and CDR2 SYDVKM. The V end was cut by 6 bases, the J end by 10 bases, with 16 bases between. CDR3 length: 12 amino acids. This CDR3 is CASSELDRDQYF. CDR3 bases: TGTGCCAGCAGCGAATTGGACAGAGACCAGTACTTC.

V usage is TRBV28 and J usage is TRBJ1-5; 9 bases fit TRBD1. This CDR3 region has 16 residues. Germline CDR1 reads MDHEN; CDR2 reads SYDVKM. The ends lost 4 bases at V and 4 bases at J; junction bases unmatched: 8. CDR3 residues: CASSYSGTGRNQPQHF. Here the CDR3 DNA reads TGTGCCAGCAGTTATTCCGGGACAGGGCGGAATCAGCCCCAGCATTTT.

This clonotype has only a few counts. CDR3 protein: CASSFFGTSGSTDTQYF. The DNA for the CDR3 is TGTGCCAGCAGTTTCTTCGGGACTAGCGGTAGCACAGATACGCAGTATTTT. V and J are TRBV27 and TRBJ2-3; 11 bases agree with TRBD2. Germline V gene data show CDR1 as MNHEY and CDR2 as SMNVEV (reference sequence). The CDR3 contains 17 residues. Losses at the gene ends were 3 bases for V and 0 bases for J; bases not matched to a gene: 5.

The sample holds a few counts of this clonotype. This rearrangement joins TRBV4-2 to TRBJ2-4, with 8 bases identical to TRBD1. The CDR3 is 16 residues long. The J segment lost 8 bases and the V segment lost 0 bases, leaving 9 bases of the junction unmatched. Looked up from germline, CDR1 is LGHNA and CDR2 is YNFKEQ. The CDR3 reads CASSQDGQGAMDIQYF. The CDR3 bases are TGTGCCAGCAGCCAAGATGGGCAGGGGGCCATGGACATTCAGTACTTC.

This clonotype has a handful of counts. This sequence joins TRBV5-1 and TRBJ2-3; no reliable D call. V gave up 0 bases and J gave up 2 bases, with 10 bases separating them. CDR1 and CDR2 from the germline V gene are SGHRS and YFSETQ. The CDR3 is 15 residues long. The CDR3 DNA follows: TGCGCCAGCAGCTTGGTTGGACCCACCACAGATACGCAGTATTTT. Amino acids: CASSLVGPTTDTQYF.

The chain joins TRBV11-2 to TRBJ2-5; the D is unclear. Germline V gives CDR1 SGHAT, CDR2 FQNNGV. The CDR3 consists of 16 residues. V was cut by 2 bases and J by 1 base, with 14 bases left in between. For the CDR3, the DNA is TGTGCCAGCAGCTTACTTCAAAACCGGGTCCAAGAGACCCAGTACTTC. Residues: CASSLLQNRVQETQYF. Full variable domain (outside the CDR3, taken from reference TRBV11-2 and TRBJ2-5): EAGVAQSPRYKIIEKRQSVAFWCNPISGHATLYWYQQILGQGPKLLIQFQNNGVVDDSQLPKDRFSAERLKGVDSTLKIQPAKLEDSAVYLCASSLLQNRVQETQYFGPGTRLLVL.

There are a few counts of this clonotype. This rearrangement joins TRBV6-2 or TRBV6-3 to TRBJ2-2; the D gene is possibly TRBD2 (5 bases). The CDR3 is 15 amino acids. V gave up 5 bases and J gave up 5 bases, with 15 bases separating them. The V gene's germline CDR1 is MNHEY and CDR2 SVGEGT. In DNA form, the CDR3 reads TGTGCCAGCAGTCGCGGGCAGGTTAAAACCGGGGAGCTGTTTTTT. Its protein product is CASSRGQVKTGELFF.

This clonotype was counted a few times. The DNA of the CDR3 is TGCGCCAGCAGCCAAGTGCTTCACACTGAAGCTTTCTTT. This translates into CASSQVLHTEAFF. The chain carries TRBV4-3 and TRBJ1-1; unclear D gene. The ends were cut back, 1 base at V and 3 bases at J, with 6 bases in the middle. The CDR3 extends over 13 amino acids. From germline, CDR1 is LGHNA and CDR2 YSLEER.

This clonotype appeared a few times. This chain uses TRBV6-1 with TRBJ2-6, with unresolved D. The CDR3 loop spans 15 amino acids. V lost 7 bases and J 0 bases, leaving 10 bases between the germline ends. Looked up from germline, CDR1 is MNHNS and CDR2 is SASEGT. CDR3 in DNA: TGTGCCAGCACCTACGGTAGCTCTGGGGCCAACGTCCTGACTTTC. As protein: CASTYGSSGANVLTF.

Here the CDR3 reads CASGEEGSYNEQFF. CDR3 nucleotide sequence: TGCGCCAGCGGGGAGGAAGGGTCCTACAATGAGCAGTTCTTC. The chain has TRBV5-1 and TRBJ2-1; a weak D match, TRBD2 (6 bases). The germline V gene encodes CDR1 SGHRS and CDR2 YFSETQ. This CDR3 has 14 residues. The germline V and J ends were trimmed by 7 bases and 1 base, with 12 bases remaining between them.

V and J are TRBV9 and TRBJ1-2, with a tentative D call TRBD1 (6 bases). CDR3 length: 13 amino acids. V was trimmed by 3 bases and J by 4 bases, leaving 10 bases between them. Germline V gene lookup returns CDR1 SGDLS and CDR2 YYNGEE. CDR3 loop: CASSATGSYGYTF. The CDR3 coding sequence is TGTGCCAGCAGCGCCACAGGGAGCTATGGCTACACCTTC.

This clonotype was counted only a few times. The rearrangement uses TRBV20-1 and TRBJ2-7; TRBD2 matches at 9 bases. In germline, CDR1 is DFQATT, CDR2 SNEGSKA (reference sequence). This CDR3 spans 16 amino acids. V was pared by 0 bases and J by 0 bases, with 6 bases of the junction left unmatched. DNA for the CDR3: TGCAGTGCTAGAGATCCGGGTAGCGGGAGCTCCTACGAGCAGTACTTC. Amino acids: CSARDPGSGSSYEQYF.

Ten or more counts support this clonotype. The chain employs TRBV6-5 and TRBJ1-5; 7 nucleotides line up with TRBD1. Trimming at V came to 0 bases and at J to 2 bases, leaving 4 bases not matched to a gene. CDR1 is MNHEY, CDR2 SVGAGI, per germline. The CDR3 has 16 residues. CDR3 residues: CASSYSRGGGNQPQHF. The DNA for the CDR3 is TGTGCCAGCAGTTACTCGAGAGGGGGCGGCAATCAGCCCCAGCATTTT.

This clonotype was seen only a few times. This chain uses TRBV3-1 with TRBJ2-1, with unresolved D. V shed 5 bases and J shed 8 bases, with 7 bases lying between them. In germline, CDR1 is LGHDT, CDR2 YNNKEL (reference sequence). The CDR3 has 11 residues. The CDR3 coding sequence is TGTGCCAGCAGCTCCACCGATGAGCAGTTCTTC. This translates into CASSSTDEQFF.

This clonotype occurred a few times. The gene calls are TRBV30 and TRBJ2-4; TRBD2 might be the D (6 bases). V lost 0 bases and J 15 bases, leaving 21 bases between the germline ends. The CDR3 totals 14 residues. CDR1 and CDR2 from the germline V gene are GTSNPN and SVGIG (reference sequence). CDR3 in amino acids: CAWSVRARGTRRYF. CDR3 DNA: TGTGCCTGGAGTGTAAGGGCGAGAGGGACTCGGCGGTACTTC.

The CDR3 DNA sequence: TGTGCCAGCAGCATCCTAGGACTCCAAGAGACCCAGTACTTC. This encodes CASSILGLQETQYF. The chain links TRBV11-2 to TRBJ2-5, with D possibly being TRBD2 (5 bases). In germline, CDR1 is SGHAT, CDR2 FQNNGV. V was trimmed by 5 bases and J by 1 base, leaving 11 bases between them. The CDR3 runs 14 residues. The whole variable domain, remainder taken from reference TRBV11-2 and TRBJ2-5, is EAGVAQSPRYKIIEKRQSVAFWCNPISGHATLYWYQQILGQGPKLLIQFQNNGVVDDSQLPKDRFSAERLKGVDSTLKIQPAKLEDSAVYLCASSILGLQETQYFGPGTRLLVL.

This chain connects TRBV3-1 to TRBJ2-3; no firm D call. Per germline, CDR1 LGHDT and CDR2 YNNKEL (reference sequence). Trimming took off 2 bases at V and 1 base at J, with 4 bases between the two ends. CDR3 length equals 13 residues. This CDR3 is CASSQTRTDTQYF. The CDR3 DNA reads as TGTGCCAGCAGCCAAACGCGCACAGATACGCAGTATTTT.

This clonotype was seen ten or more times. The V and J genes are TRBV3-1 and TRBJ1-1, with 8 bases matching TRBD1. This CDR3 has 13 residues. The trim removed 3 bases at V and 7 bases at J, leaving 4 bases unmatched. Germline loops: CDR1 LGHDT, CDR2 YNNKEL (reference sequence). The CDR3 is CASSQGQELEAFF. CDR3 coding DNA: TGTGCCAGCAGCCAGGGACAGGAGCTTGAAGCTTTCTTT.

The CDR3 DNA follows: TGTGCCATCAGTCTAGGGACAGCACTTGTCACAGATACGCAGTATTTT. This sequence encodes CAISLGTALVTDTQYF. The genes are TRBV10-3 and TRBJ2-3; 7 nucleotides agree with TRBD1. Per germline, CDR1 ENHRY and CDR2 SYGVKD. The CDR3 loop spans 16 amino acids. V trimming: 5 bases; J trimming: 2 bases; junction bases outside the gene matches: 10.